The entry below gives a single T cell receptor beta chain sequence along with its context. These data come from a study of blood T cell repertoires in COVID-19. The overall study: Whether acute or convalescent, the COVID-19 samples came from the United States, Italy and Spain. The analysed material was cDNA or gDNA that came from T cells, B-cell-depleted T cells, or PBMCs.

The germline V and J ends were trimmed by 1 base and 6 bases, with 6 bases remaining between them. The CDR3 extends over 12 amino acids. Germline V gene lookup returns CDR1 SEHNR and CDR2 FQNEAQ (reference sequence). Methods used by the authors: The assay estimated nucleated cells by amplifying reference gene primers. Only in-frame clones appear in the TCRdb table, and some are missing; sequencing was by immunoSEQ multiplex PCR. The V and J calls and clone size are taken from that table; D and trimming were inferred from the DNA. This table holds about 90,000 clones, 75% to 95% found once. Source material: peripheral blood. The chain couples TRBV7-9 to TRBJ1-1; D might be TRBD1 (5 bases). This clonotype originated in a human donor with active COVID-19. The donor label of this sample is uncertain. The DNA of the CDR3 is TGTGCCAGCAGCTTAGAGGGGTCTGAAGCTTTCTTT. Protein product: CASSLEGSEAFF.